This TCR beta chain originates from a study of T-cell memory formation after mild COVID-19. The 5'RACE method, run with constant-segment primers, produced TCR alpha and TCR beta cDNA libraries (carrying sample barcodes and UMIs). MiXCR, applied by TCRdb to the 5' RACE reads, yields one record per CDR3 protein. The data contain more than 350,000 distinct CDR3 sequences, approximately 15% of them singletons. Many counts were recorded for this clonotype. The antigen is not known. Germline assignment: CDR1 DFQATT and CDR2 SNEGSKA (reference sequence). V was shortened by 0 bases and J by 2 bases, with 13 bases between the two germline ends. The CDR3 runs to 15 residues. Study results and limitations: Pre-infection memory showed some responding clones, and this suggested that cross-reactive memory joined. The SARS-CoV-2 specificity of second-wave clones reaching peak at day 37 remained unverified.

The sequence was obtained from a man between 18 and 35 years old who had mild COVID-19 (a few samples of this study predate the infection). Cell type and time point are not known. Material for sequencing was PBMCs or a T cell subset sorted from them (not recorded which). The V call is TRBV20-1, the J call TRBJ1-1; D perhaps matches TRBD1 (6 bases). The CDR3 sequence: CSARDQGQANTEAFF. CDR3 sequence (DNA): TGCAGTGCTAGAGATCAGGGGCAGGCCAACACTGAAGCTTTCTTT.